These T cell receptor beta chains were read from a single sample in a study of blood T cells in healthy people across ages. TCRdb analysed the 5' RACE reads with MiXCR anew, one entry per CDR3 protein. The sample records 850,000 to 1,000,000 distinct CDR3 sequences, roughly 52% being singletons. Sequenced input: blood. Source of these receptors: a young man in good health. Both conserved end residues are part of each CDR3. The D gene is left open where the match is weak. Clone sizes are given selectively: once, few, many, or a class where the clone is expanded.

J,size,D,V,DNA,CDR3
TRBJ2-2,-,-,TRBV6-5,TGTGCCGGCATCCCGTCGGGCCAGGGATACACCGGGGAGCTGTTTTTT,CAGIPSGQGYTGELFF
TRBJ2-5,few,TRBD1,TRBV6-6,TGTGCCAGCAGTCGACAGGGTCGTGAAGAGACCCAGTACTTC,CASSRQGREETQYF
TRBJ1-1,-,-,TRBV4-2,TGTGCCAGCAGCCAACCGGGGACCGGTGGGACTGAAGCTTTCTTT,CASSQPGTGGTEAFF
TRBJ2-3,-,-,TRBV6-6,TGTGCCAGCAGTTACTCGAGCCTAGCTGTAGCAGATACGCAGTATTTT,CASSYSSLAVADTQYF
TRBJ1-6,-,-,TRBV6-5,TGTGCCAGCAGTTTAGCGGGCCCTGAGTATAATTCACCCCTCCACTTT,CASSLAGPEYNSPLHF
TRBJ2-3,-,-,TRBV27,TGTGCCAGCACATCCACCCCCAGGGTGACTAGCACAGATACGCAGTATTTT,CASTSTPRVTSTDTQYF
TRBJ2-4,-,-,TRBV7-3,TGTGCCAGCAGCCCCCGAAAGGGGGACATTCAGTACTTC,CASSPRKGDIQYF
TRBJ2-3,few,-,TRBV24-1,TGTGCCACCAGTCAAACAGCTAGCACAGATACGCAGTATTTT,CATSQTASTDTQYF
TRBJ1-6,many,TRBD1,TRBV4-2,TGTGCCAGCACCCTACAGGGGGGAAATTCACCCCTCCACTTT,CASTLQGGNSPLHF
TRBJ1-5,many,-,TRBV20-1,TGCAGTGCTCCCGAACCCCGATTCAATCAGCCCCAGCATTTT,CSAPEPRFNQPQHF
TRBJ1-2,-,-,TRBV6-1,TGTGCCAGCAGTGAAGAAACAGTCGCCGCGGGCTACACCTTC,CASSEETVAAGYTF
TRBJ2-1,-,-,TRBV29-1,TGCAGCGTCCTACACCTCACAGGAGAGACCCAGTTCTTC,CSVLHLTGETQFF
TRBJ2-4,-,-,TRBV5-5,TGTGCCAGCGCGGTGCTGATGGCCAAAAACATTCAGTACTTC,CASAVLMAKNIQYF
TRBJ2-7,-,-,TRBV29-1,TGCAGCGTTGGGGTGGTTAGCTCCTACGAGCAGTACTTC,CSVGVVSSYEQYF
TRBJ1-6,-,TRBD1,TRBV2,TGTGCCAGCAGCGCAGGGGGGAGTAATTCACCCCTCCACTTT,CASSAGGSNSPLHF
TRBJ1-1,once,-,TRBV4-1,TGCGCCAGCAGCCAAGAGCGGGGAAACACTGAAGCTTTCTTT,CASSQERGNTEAFF
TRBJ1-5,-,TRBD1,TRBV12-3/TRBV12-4,TGTGCCAGCAGTGCCGGACAGGGAATGAATCAGCCCCAGCATTTT,CASSAGQGMNQPQHF
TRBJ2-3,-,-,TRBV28,TGTGCCAGCAGCCTTATTGGGGCAGGTACGCAGTATTTT,CASSLIGAGTQYF
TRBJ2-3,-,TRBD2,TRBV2,TGTGCCAGCAGTGTAAGGACTAGTTCAGATACGCAGTATTTT,CASSVRTSSDTQYF
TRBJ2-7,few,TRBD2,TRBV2,TGTGCCAGCAGTGAAGGAACGGGACTAGCGGGGGCTAAGTCAACCTACGAGCAGTACTTC,CASSEGTGLAGAKSTYEQYF
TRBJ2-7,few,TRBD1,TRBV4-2,TGTGCCAGCAGCCAAGGGGAGAGGCGACAGGGGTCTTCCGAGCAGTACTTC,CASSQGERRQGSSEQYF
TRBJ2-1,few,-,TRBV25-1,TGTGCCAGCAGTGGGCTTTCATCAGGGGTTGAGCAGTTCTTC,CASSGLSSGVEQFF
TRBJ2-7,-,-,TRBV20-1,TGCAGTGCTAGACAGGGGTTCGAAGTTGAGCAGTACTTC,CSARQGFEVEQYF
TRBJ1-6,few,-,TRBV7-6,TGTGCCAGCAGCTTAGCCTCCGGGGGATCTGGGAATTCACCCCTCCACTTT,CASSLASGGSGNSPLHF
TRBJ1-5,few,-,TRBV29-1,TGCAGCGTTGGGGGTCCCTCGACGCCCCAGCATTTT,CSVGGPSTPQHF
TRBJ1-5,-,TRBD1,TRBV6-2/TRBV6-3,TGTGCCAGCAGTTACGCGGGGACAGGGGGCGTTCAGCCCCAGCATTTT,CASSYAGTGGVQPQHF
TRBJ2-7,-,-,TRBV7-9,TGTGCCAGCAGCGAACTTGGGGATCACAATGAGCAGTACTTC,CASSELGDHNEQYF
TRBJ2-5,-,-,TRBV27,TGTGCCAGCAGTCCCGCCCTAACAGGGCCGGAGACCCAGTACTTC,CASSPALTGPETQYF
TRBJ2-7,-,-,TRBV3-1,TGTGCCAGCAGCCATGCAACCAAGAACGACGAGCAGTACTTC,CASSHATKNDEQYF
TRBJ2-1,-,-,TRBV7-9,TGTGCCAGCAGAATACTGGCGGGGGCATGGGATGAGCAGTTCTTC,CASRILAGAWDEQFF
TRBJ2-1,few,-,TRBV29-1,TGCAGCGTTGATGAGGGGACGGATTTAAATGAGCAGTTCTTC,CSVDEGTDLNEQFF
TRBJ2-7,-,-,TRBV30,TGTGCCTGCACCCTCCTTGACGGATTCTACGAGCAGTACTTC,CACTLLDGFYEQYF
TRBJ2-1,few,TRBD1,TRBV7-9,TGTGCCAGCAGCGATACCGGGACAGGCCACAATGAGCAGTTCTTC,CASSDTGTGHNEQFF
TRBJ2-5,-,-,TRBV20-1,TGCAGTGCTAGAGATGACCTTCAAGGTCTGGAGACCCAGTACTTC,CSARDDLQGLETQYF
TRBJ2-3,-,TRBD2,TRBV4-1,TGCGCCAGCAGCCAAGTCGCTAGCGGTAGCACAGATACGCAGTATTTT,CASSQVASGSTDTQYF
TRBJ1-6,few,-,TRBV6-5,TGTGCCAGCAGTTCAGAGGGTTCCTACTCACCCCTCCACTTT,CASSSEGSYSPLHF
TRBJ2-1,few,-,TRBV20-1,TGCAGTGCTAGAGATACTGCGCCTTCGCTAGACGGTCGGTATGAGCAGTTCTTC,CSARDTAPSLDGRYEQFF
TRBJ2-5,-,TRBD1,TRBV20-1,TGCAGTGCCATACAGACAGGGAGAGAGACCCAGTACTTC,CSAIQTGRETQYF
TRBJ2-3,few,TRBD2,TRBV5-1,TGCGCCAGCAGCCCCTCGACTAGCGATACGCAGTATTTT,CASSPSTSDTQYF
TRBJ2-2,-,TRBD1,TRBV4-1,TGCGCCAGCAGCCACGGGACAGCGAACACCGGGGAGCTGTTTTTT,CASSHGTANTGELFF
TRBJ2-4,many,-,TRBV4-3,TGCGCCAGCAGCCAACTGGGTGAAGCCAAAAACATTCAGTACTTC,CASSQLGEAKNIQYF
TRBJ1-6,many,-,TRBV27,TGTGCCAGCAGTCGACCGGACTATAATTCACCCCTCCACTTT,CASSRPDYNSPLHF
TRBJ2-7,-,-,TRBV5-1,TGCGCCAGCAGCTTGGAGCGATCGACACCTAAGGGCGAGCAGTACTTC,CASSLERSTPKGEQYF
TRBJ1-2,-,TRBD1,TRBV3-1,TGTGCCAGCAGCCCTCAACAGGGGGCACGAGGCTACACCTTC,CASSPQQGARGYTF
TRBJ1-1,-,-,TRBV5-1,TGCGCCAGCAGCTTGGAGCTCAACCTTATGATGAACACTGAAGCTTTCTTT,CASSLELNLMMNTEAFF
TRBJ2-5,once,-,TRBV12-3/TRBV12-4,TGTGCCAGCCTTAATGGGGACGAAATCGAGACCCAGTACTTC,CASLNGDEIETQYF
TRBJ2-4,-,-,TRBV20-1,TGCAGTGCTAGAAGGTCATTTTCAACAGCCAAAAACATTCAGTACTTC,CSARRSFSTAKNIQYF